The 10 T cell receptor beta chains listed next were all sequenced from one sample in a study of blood T cells in healthy people across ages. Alongside a J-beta primer mix, a sample-barcoded 5' primer served in a second PCR lasting roughly 7 to 12 cycles. MiXCR, run by TCRdb on the 5' RACE reads, gives a single entry per CDR3 protein. This table has hundreds of thousands of distinct CDR3 sequences, about 30% appearing once. The sample consisted of blood. These receptors all come from an elderly woman in good health.

The genes are TRBV15 and TRBJ2-1; TRBD2 aligns across 9 bases. J lost 8 bases, V lost 3 bases, and 8 bases had no gene match. Germline V lookup: CDR1 LNHNV, CDR2 YYDKDF (reference sequence). The CDR3 length is 15 residues. The CDR3 is CATSRVAGAEDEQFF. As DNA, the CDR3 is TGTGCCACCAGCAGGGTAGCGGGAGCGGAGGATGAGCAGTTCTTC.

CDR3 DNA sequence: TGCCCCGGACCCATCGACAGGGATGATCAGCCCCAGCATTTT. It encodes CPGPIDRDDQPQHF. The V gene is TRBV20-1, the J gene TRBJ1-5; 7 bases agree with TRBD1. Germline V CDR1 and CDR2: DFQATT, SNEGSKA (reference sequence). The CDR3 extends over 14 amino acids.

This clonotype was picked up many times. The V call is TRBV20-1, the J call TRBJ1-6, with D possibly matching TRBD1 (5 bases). The germline V gene encodes CDR1 DFQATT and CDR2 SNEGSKA (reference sequence). The V and J ends lost 0 bases and 5 bases respectively, with 14 bases between them. The CDR3 sequence is 16 residues long. CDR3 sequence: CSARDFEGSNNSPLHF. The CDR3 region has the DNA TGCAGTGCTAGAGATTTCGAGGGGTCAAATAATTCACCCCTCCACTTT.

This clonotype turned up a few times. The gene calls are TRBV6-1 and TRBJ2-7; 8 bases agree with TRBD1. The CDR3 sequence is 16 residues long. CDR1 is MNHNS and CDR2 is SASEGT in the germline V gene. With V trimmed by 4 bases and J by 7 bases, 15 bases remained unmatched. CDR3: CASSVQGARGYNEQYF. The CDR3 DNA reads as TGTGCCAGCAGTGTCCAGGGGGCGAGAGGCTACAATGAGCAGTACTTC.

This clonotype was found a few times. This chain uses TRBV4-3 with TRBJ1-2, with 8 bases matching TRBD1. This CDR3 has 13 residues. Per the germline V gene, CDR1 is LGHNA and CDR2 is YSLEER. Trimming removed 2 bases from V and 7 bases from J; junction bases left unmatched: 3. CDR3 residues: CASSQNRGFGYTF. CDR3 sequence (DNA): TGCGCCAGCAGCCAAAACAGGGGGTTTGGCTACACCTTC.

This clonotype has a count of ten or more. This sequence joins TRBV11-2 and TRBJ2-4, with 11 bases identical to TRBD1. V lost 4 bases and J lost 9; bases outside the gene matches: 5. This CDR3 spans 14 amino acids. CDR1 is SGHAT and CDR2 is FQNNGV in the germline V gene. CDR3 nucleotides: TGTGCCAGCAGCTCAATGGGACAGGGGGGCATTCAGTACTTC. Its protein is CASSSMGQGGIQYF.

V and J are TRBV27 and TRBJ2-1; 9 bases are shared with TRBD1. The V segment lost 6 bases and the J segment 1 base; nucleotides outside the gene matches: 7. This CDR3 is 16 amino acids long. CDR1 and CDR2 from the germline V gene are MNHEY and SMNVEV (reference sequence). Written as DNA, the CDR3 is TGTGCCAGCAGAAGGGACAGGGACAAGTCCTACAATGAGCAGTTCTTC. Translated, it gives CASRRDRDKSYNEQFF.

The genes are TRBV27 and TRBJ2-2; no definite D call. Germline V gene lookup returns CDR1 MNHEY and CDR2 SMNVEV (reference sequence). The CDR3 is 13 amino acids. V lost 5 bases and J lost 7, with 11 bases in between. CDR3 in DNA: TGTGCCAGCAGTGTCCGGTGGGGCGGGGAGCTGTTTTTT. Amino acid sequence: CASSVRWGGELFF.

This clonotype was counted at least ten times. The gene calls are TRBV29-1 and TRBJ1-5; D possibly corresponds to TRBD1 (6 bases). The V end was cut by 7 bases, the J end by 4 bases, with 14 bases between. The CDR3 has 13 amino acids. CDR1 and CDR2 from the germline V gene are SQVTM and ANQGSEA. CDR3 sequence (DNA): TGCAGCGAATATGAGGACAGAAATCAGCCCCAGCATTTT. Residues: CSEYEDRNQPQHF.

This clonotype appeared many times. The V call is TRBV12-3 or TRBV12-4, the J call TRBJ2-5; 11 positions match TRBD1. The junction had 6 bases not matched to a gene; V was cut back by 5 bases and J by 4 bases. The CDR3 contains 15 residues. CDR3 region: CASSARTGGLETQYF. Here the CDR3 DNA reads TGTGCCAGCAGTGCGCGGACAGGGGGCTTAGAGACCCAGTACTTC.